This entry describes one TCR beta chain. What it binds is unknown. The authors used roughly 650 ng of bulk tumor genomic DNA per sample as template. While surgery was under way, several biopsies spaced far apart were taken per primary tumor. Curative surgical treatment was performed in patients who had newly diagnosed, untreated non-small cell lung cancer. There were roughly 15 donors in total. They were all newly diagnosed non-small cell lung cancer patients undergoing surgery with curative intent. The data originate from a study of immune heterogeneity within non-small cell lung tumors. Turning to the study itself: Histologically, several tumors were squamous cell carcinomas and nine to ten were non-squamous carcinomas. The remaining 1 tumor was not otherwise specified.

General study points: High-frequency clones unique to single sites coexisted with identical dominant CDR3 beta clonotypes that recurred across tumor sites within a patient. Individual patients mostly differed in their high-frequency T-cell receptor beta clonotypes.

Multiplex PCR with 32 V and 13 J primers amplified TCR beta CDR3. TCRdb used MiXCR to reprocess the multiplex PCR reads, holding one entry per CDR3 protein. The sample holds roughly 3,000 distinct CDR3 sequences, about a fifth seen once. The receptor was derived from a man in his fifties or sixties with non-small cell lung cancer. Sequenced input: lung tumor tissue.

The CDR3 region has the DNA TGTGCCAGCAGCGATAGAGGAGGCTACGAGCAGTACTTC. It translates to CASSDRGGYEQYF. This rearrangement joins TRBV6-1 to TRBJ2-7; weak D call: TRBD2 (5 bases). The germline CDR1 and CDR2 sequences are MNHNS and SASEGT. Trimming took 6 bases from V and 3 from J, leaving 12 bases between them. The CDR3 runs to 13 residues.